The 15 T cell receptor beta chains below were found in one sample sequenced in a study of blood T cell repertoires in COVID-19. The method was immunoSEQ multiplex PCR; TCRdb's version includes in-frame clones alone and lacks a portion of them. This sample carries some 250,000 clones, around 85% of them seen once, and the ten largest clones take around 5.9%. Sequencing was performed on peripheral blood. All receptors come from a man in his 60s with acute or convalescent COVID-19.

The rearrangement uses TRBV11-3 and TRBJ2-3; 7 nucleotides agree with TRBD1. Germline CDR1 reads SGHNT; CDR2 reads YENEEA. The V gene end was trimmed by 3 bases and the J gene end by 6 bases; junction bases not matched to a gene: 6. The CDR3 has 14 residues. The CDR3 reads CASSFTGAGDTQYF. Written as DNA, the CDR3 is TGTGCCAGCAGCTTTACAGGGGCTGGGGATACGCAGTATTTT.

The rearrangement joins TRBV30 to TRBJ2-2, with TRBD2 identical over 7 bases. Trimming cost V 4 bases and J 0 bases; bases outside gene matches: 26. The CDR3 is 22 residues long. CDR1 and CDR2 (germline): GTSNPN, SVGIG (reference sequence). CDR3 region: CAWKPPSASGNLLSANTGELFF. The CDR3 DNA follows: TGTGCCTGGAAACCCCCGTCGGCTAGCGGAAACTTATTAAGCGCGAACACCGGGGAGCTGTTTTTT.

The chain employs TRBV6-5 and TRBJ2-5, with D tentatively TRBD1 (6 bases). Germline CDR1 MNHEY, CDR2 SVGAGI. The CDR3 totals 14 residues. V lost 5 bases, J lost 4 bases, and 14 bases lay in between. CDR3 sequence reads: CASSQTGYAETQYF. In DNA, the CDR3 is TGTGCCAGCAGTCAAACAGGGTACGCAGAGACCCAGTACTTC.

This clone was seen only once. This sequence joins TRBV30 and TRBJ1-5; TRBD1 matches at 8 bases. CDR1 and CDR2 from the germline V gene are GTSNPN and SVGIG (reference sequence). V was clipped by 2 bases and J by 6 bases; unmatched bases: 9. This CDR3 has 15 amino acids. The CDR3: CAWSSAGGATQPQHF. CDR3 nucleotide sequence: TGTGCCTGGAGTTCCGCAGGGGGCGCAACTCAGCCCCAGCATTTT. The whole variable domain, filled in from reference TRBV30 and TRBJ1-5, reads SQTIHQWPATLVQPVGSPLSLECTVEGTSNPNLYWYRQAAGRGLQLLFYSVGIGQISSEVPQNLSASRPQDRQFILSSKKLLLSDSGFYLCAWSSAGGATQPQHFGDGTRLSIL.

The chain is built from TRBV5-1 and TRBJ2-2, with a tentative D call TRBD2 (6 bases). This CDR3 region has 15 residues. The germline CDR1 and CDR2 sequences are SGHRS and YFSETQ. Trimming took off 1 base at V and 1 base at J, with 8 bases between the two ends. The CDR3 reads CASSLWRGNTGELFF. The CDR3 DNA is TGCGCCAGCAGCTTGTGGAGGGGGAACACCGGGGAGCTGTTTTTT.

V gene TRBV7-2 combines with J gene TRBJ1-1; 10 bases line up with TRBD1. V lost 2 bases, J lost 5 bases, and 5 bases stayed unmatched. Germline assignment: CDR1 SGHTA and CDR2 FQGNSA. CDR3 length: 15 residues. The CDR3 coding sequence is TGTGCCAGCAGCTTACACGGGACAGGGGTTACTGAAGCTTTCTTT. Encoded protein: CASSLHGTGVTEAFF.

The chain uses TRBV9 and TRBJ2-1; 13 bases are a match to TRBD2. CDR1 SGDLS and CDR2 YYNGEE come from the germline V gene. The CDR3 totals 16 residues. V lost 1 base and J lost 9; bases outside the gene matches: 7. CDR3 in DNA: TGTGCCAGCAGCGTAACTAGCGGGAGGGCCTATGGTGAGCAGTTCTTC. Its protein product is CASSVTSGRAYGEQFF.

The genes are TRBV19 and TRBJ1-5; tentatively, D is TRBD1 (5 bases). Between the trimmed V and J ends, which lost 7 bases and 5 bases, there was a span of 15 bases. The length of the CDR3 is 14 residues. The germline gives CDR1 LNHDA, CDR2 SQIVND (reference sequence). The CDR3 nucleotides read TGTGCCAGTAAGCCCCCGGGGGACTATCAGCCCCAGCATTTT. Residues: CASKPPGDYQPQHF. Together with reference TRBV19 and TRBJ1-5, the CDR3 gives the full variable domain: DGGITQSPKYLFRKEGQNVTLSCEQNLNHDAMYWYRQDPGQGLRLIYYSQIVNDFQKGDIAEGYSVSREKKESFPLTVTSAQKNPTAFYLCASKPPGDYQPQHFGDGTRLSIL.

The chain carries TRBV6-5 and TRBJ1-2; 7 nucleotides line up with TRBD1. The V gene end was trimmed by 5 bases and the J gene end by 5 bases; junction bases not matched to a gene: 8. The CDR3 consists of 14 residues. Germline V gene data show CDR1 as MNHEY and CDR2 as SVGAGI. This chain's CDR3 is CASSLRQGSYGYTF. As DNA, the CDR3 is TGTGCCAGCAGTCTCCGACAGGGTAGTTATGGCTACACCTTC.

The chain has TRBV30 and TRBJ2-3, with a weak D call TRBD1 (5 bases). Trimming removed 0 bases from V and 6 bases from J, with 10 bases in between. This CDR3 spans 13 amino acids. Per germline, CDR1 GTSNPN and CDR2 SVGIG (reference sequence). The DNA of the CDR3 is TGTGCCTGGAGTGTAAGGGGTCTCGATACGCAGTATTTT. Translating gives CAWSVRGLDTQYF.

For this clone: Sequence at one end of the junction differs from germline and may be a read error. The rearrangement uses TRBV7-7 and TRBJ2-7; TRBD2 matches at 7 bases. Germline V CDR1 and CDR2: SSHAT, FNYEAQ (reference sequence). The length of the CDR3 is 18 residues. For the CDR3, the DNA is TGTGCTAGCAGCTTAAAGCCCATTCGGACTAGAGGTAGGTACGAGCAGTACTTC. Its protein is CASSLKPIRTRGRYEQYF. The complete variable domain, with remaining parts taken from reference TRBV7-7 and TRBJ2-7, reads GAGVSQSPRYKVTKRGQDVTLRCDPISSHATLYWYQQALGQGPEFLTYFNYEAQPDKSGLPSDRFSAERPEGSISTLTIQRTEQRDSAMYRCASSLKPIRTRGRYEQYFGPGTRLTVT.

The chain links TRBV9 to TRBJ2-1; D might be TRBD2 (5 bases). Germline assignment: CDR1 SGDLS and CDR2 YYNGEE. V lost 0 bases to trimming and J lost 8 bases, with 12 bases between them. The CDR3 runs 14 residues. The CDR3 DNA reads TGTGCCAGCAGCGTAGCAACCTGGGGAGATGAGCAGTTCTTC. The encoded protein is CASSVATWGDEQFF.

This clone was detected a few times. This chain connects TRBV6-5 to TRBJ1-1, with 10 bases matching TRBD1. CDR1 MNHEY and CDR2 SVGAGI come from the germline V gene. V lost 8 bases, J lost 6 bases, and 3 bases stayed unmatched. The CDR3 runs to 12 residues. CDR3 nucleotides: TGTGCCAGCCGGGACAGGGGTGCTGAAGCTTTCTTT. Residues: CASRDRGAEAFF.

V is TRBV19 and J is TRBJ1-1, with 8 bases aligning to TRBD1. The CDR3 spans 14 residues. V shed 5 bases, J shed 6 bases, and the junction held 8 bases outside the gene matches. CDR1 is LNHDA and CDR2 is SQIVND in the germline V gene (reference sequence). DNA for the CDR3: TGTGCCAGTAGTGATGGGACAGGTACCTCTGAAGCTTTCTTT. Translation: CASSDGTGTSEAFF.

The chain carries TRBV24-1 and TRBJ2-1; 9 bases match TRBD1. Germline values: CDR1 KGHDR, CDR2 SFDVKD. The CDR3 totals 16 residues. Trimming cost V 3 bases and J 6 bases; bases outside gene matches: 8. The CDR3 DNA reads TGTGCCACCAGTGATGTTGACAGGGGGGTAGGCAATGAGCAGTTCTTC. Its protein product is CATSDVDRGVGNEQFF.